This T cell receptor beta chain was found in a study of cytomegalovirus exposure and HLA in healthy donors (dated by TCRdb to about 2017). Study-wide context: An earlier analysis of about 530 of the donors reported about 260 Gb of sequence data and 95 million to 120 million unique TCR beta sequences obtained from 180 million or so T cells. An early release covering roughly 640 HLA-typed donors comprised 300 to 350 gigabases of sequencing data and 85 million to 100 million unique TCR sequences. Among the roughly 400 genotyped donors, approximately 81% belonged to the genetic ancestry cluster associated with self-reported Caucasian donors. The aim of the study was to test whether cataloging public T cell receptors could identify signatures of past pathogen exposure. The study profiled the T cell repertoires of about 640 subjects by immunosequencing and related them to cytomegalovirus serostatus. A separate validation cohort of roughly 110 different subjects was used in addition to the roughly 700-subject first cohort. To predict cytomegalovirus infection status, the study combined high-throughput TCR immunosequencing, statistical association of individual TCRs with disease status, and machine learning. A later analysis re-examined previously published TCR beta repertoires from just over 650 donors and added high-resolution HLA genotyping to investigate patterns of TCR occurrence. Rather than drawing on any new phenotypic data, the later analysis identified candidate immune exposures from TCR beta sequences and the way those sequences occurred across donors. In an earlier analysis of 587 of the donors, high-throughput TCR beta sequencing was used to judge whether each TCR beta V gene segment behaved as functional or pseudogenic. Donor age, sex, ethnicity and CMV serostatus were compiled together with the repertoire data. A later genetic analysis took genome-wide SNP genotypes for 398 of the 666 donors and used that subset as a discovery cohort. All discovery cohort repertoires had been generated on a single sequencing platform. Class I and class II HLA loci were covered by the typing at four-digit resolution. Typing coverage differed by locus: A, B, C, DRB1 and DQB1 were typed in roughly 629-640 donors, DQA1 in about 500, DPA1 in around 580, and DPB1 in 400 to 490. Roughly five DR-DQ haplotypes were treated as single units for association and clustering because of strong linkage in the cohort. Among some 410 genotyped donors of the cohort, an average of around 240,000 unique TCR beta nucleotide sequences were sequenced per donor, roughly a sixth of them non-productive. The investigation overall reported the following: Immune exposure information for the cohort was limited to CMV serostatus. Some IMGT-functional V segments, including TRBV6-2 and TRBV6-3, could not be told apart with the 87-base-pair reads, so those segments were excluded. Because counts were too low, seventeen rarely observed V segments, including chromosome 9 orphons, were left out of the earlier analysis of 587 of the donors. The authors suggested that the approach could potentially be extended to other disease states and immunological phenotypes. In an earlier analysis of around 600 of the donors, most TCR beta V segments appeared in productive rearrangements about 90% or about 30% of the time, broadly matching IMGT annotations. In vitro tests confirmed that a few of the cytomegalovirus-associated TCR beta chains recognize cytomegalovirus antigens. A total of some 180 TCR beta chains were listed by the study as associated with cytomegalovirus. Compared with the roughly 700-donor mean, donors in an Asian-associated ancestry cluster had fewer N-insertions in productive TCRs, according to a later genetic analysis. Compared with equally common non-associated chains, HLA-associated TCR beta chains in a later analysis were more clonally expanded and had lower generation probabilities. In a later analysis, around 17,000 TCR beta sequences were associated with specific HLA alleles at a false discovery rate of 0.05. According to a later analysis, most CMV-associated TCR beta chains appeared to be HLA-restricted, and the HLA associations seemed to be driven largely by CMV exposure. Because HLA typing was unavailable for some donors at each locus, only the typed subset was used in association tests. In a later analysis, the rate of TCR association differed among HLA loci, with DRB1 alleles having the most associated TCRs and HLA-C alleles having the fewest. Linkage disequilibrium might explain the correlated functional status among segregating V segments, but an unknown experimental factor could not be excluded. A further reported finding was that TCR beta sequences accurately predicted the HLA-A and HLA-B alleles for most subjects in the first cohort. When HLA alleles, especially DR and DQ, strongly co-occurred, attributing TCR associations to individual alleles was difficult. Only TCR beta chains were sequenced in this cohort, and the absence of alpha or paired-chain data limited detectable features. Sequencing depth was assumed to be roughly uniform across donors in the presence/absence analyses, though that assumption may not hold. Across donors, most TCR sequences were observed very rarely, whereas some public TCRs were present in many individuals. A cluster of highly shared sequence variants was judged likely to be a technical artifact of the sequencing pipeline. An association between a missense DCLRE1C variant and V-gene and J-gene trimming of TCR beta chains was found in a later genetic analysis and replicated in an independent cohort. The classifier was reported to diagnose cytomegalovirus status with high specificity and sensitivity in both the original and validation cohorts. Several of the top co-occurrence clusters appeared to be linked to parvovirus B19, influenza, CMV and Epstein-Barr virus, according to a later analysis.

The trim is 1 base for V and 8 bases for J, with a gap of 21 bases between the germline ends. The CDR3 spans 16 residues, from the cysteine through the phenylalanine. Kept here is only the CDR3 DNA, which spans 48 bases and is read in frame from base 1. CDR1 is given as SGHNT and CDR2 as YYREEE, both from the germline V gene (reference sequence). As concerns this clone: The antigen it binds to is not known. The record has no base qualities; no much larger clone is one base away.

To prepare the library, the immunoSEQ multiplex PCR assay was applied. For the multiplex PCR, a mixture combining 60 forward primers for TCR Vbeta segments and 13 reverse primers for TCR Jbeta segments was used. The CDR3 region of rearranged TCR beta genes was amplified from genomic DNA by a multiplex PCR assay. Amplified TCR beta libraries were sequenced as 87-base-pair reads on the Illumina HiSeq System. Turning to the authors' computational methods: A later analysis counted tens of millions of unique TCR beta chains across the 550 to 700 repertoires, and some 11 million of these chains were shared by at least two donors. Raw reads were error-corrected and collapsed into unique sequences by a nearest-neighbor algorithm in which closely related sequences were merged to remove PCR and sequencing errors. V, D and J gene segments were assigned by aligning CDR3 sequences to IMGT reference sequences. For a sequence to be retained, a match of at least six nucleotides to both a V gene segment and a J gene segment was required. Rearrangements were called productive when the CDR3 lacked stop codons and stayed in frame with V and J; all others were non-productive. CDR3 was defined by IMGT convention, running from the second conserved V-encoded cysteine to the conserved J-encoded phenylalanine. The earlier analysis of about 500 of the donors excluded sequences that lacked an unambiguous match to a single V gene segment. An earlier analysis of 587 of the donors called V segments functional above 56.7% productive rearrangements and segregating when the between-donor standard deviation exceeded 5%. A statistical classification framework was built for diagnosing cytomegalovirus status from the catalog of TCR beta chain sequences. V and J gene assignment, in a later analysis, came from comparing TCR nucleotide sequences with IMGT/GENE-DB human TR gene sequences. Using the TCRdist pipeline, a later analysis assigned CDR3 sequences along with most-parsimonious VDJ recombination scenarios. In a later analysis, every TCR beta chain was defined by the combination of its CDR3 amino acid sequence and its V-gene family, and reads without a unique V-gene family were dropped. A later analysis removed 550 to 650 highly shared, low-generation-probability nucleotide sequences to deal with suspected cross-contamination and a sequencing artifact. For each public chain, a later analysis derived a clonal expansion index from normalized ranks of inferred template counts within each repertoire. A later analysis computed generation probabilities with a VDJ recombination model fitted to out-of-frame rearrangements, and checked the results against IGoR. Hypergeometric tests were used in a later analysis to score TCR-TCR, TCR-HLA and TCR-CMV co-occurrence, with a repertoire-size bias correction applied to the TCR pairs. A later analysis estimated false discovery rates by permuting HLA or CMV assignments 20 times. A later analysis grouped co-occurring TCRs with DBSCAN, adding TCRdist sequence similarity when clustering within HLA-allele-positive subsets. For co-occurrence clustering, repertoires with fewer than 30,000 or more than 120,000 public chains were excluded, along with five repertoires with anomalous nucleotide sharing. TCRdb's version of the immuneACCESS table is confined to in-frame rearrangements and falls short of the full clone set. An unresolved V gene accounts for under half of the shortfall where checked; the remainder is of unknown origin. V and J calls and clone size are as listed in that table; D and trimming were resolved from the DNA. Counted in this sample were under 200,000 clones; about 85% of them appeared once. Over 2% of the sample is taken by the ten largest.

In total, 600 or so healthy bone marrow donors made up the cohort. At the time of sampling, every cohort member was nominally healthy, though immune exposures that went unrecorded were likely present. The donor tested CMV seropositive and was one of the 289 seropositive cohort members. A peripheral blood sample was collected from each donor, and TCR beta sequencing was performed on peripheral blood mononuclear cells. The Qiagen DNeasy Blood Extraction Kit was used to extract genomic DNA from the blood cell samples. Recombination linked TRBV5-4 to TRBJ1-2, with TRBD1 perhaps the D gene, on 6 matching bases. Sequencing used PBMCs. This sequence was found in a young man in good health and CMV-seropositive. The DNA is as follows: TGTGCCAGCAGCTTGATGACAGACAGGACCCCCCACGGCTACACCTTC. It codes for CASSLMTDRTPHGYTF. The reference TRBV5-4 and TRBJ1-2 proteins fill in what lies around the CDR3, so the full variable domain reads ETGVTQSPTHLIKTRGQQVTLRCSSQSGHNTVSWYQQALGQGPQFIFQYYREEENGRGNFPPRFSGLQFPNYSSELNVNALELDDSALYLCASSLMTDRTPHGYTFGSGTRLTVV.